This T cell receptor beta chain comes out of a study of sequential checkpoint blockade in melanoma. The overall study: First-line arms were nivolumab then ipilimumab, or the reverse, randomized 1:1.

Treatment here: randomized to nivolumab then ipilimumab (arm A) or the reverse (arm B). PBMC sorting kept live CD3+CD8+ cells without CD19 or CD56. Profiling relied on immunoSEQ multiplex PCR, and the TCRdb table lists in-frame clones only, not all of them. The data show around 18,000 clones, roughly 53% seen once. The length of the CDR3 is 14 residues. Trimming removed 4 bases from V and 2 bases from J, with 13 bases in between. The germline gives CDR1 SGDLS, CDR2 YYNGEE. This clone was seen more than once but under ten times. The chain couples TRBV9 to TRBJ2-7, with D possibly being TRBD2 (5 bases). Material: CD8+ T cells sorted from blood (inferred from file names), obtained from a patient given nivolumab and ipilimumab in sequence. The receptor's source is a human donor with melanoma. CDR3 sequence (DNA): TGTGCCAGCAGCATAACGGACTTAGCCTACGAGCAGTACTTC. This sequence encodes CASSITDLAYEQYF.